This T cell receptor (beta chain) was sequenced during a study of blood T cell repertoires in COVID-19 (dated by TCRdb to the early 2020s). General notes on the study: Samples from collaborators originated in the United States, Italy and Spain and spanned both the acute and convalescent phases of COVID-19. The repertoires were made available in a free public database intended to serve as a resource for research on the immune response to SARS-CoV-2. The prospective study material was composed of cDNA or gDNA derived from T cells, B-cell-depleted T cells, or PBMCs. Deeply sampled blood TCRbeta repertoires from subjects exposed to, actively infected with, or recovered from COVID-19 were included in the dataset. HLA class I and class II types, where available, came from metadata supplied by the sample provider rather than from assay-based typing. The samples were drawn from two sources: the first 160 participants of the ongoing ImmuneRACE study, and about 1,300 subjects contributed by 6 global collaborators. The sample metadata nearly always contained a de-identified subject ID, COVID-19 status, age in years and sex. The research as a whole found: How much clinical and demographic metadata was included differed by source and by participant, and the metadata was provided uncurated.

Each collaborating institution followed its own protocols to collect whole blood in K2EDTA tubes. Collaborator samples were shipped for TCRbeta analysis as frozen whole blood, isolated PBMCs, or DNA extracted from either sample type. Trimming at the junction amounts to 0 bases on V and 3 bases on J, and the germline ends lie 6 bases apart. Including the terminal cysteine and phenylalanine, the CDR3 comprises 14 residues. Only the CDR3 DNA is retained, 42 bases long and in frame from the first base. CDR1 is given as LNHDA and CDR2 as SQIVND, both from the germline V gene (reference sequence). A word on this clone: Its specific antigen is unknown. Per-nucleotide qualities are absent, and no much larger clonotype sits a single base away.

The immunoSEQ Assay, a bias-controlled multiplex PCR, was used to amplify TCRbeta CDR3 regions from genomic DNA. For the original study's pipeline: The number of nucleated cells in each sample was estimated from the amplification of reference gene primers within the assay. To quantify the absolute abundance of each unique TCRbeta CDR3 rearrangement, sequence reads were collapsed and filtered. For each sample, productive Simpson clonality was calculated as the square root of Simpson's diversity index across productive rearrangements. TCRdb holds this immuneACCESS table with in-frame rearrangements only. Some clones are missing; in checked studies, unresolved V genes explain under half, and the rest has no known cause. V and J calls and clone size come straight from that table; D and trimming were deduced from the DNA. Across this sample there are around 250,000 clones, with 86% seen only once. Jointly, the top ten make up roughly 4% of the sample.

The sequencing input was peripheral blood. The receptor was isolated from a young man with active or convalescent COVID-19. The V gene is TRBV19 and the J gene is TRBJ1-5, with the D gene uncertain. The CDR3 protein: CASSIDRINQPQHF. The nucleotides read TGTGCCAGTAGTATAGACAGGATCAATCAGCCCCAGCATTTT.